This record covers a single TCR beta chain. Its antigen is undetermined. These data come from a study of cytomegalovirus exposure and HLA in healthy donors. Study in general: The early release's HLA-typed donors yielded tens of millions of unique TCRs.

Primers for the PCR totalled 60 Vbeta and 13 Jbeta. Repertoires were generated with immunoSEQ multiplex PCR, while TCRdb's copy carries only in-frame clones and drops some. This sample contains 150,000 to 200,000 clones. The trim removed 2 bases at V and 6 bases at J, leaving 2 bases unmatched. This CDR3 has 14 residues. CDR1 SGHRS and CDR2 YFSETQ come from the germline V gene. Study-level findings and limits: No immune exposure information besides CMV serostatus was available.

The sample consisted of PBMCs. This receptor was taken from an older woman in good health and CMV-seronegative. The chain has TRBV5-1 and TRBJ2-1; TRBD2 matches 10 bases. The CDR3 spells CASSFTSGTNEQFF. CDR3 nucleotide sequence: TGCGCCAGCAGCTTTACTAGCGGGACCAATGAGCAGTTCTTC.